The T cell receptor (beta chain) under discussion was sequenced for a study of blood T cells in healthy people across ages. Across the study: About one barcoded TCR beta cDNA was captured per two T cells.

This clonotype was recorded a few times. Next came a second PCR, run for 7 to 11 cycles, which used a sample-barcoded 5' primer along with a J-beta primer mix. TCRdb reanalysed the 5' RACE reads using MiXCR and keeps one entry per CDR3 protein. The table shows about 1.8 million distinct CDR3 sequences, with roughly 49% occurring only once. Donors were healthy Caucasian individuals from Russia aged roughly 6 to 100. The ends were cut back, 4 bases at V and 4 bases at J, with 8 bases in the middle. CDR3 length: 12 residues. Germline V gives CDR1 MNHEY, CDR2 SVGEGT. The rearrangement joins TRBV6-2 or TRBV6-3 to TRBJ2-7, with D possibly matching TRBD2 (5 bases). The sequenced sample consisted of blood. This receptor was obtained from a woman in her forties in good health. CDR3 in amino acids: CASSSGEYEQYF. CDR3 coding DNA: TGTGCCAGCAGTTCTGGGGAGTACGAGCAGTACTTC.